Sequencing of this T cell receptor beta chain was carried out in a study of T cell responses to AZD1222 COVID-19 vaccine. Some clones are missing from TCRdb's copy, which holds only in-frame ones; the method was immunoSEQ multiplex PCR. This sample carries about 97,000 clones, 90% of them seen once, and the ten largest clones take roughly 1.4%. The CDR3 has 13 residues. V lost 6 bases and J 5 bases, leaving 13 bases between the germline ends. Germline assignment: CDR1 MNHNY and CDR2 SVGAGI (reference sequence). This sample comprised peripheral blood, obtained on day 0 of AZD1222 vaccination. The receptor comes from an adult in good health. The rearrangement joins TRBV6-6 to TRBJ2-5; the D is unclear. CDR3 DNA sequence: TGTGCCAGCAGAACCGTAGATGGGGAGACCCAGTACTTC. It encodes CASRTVDGETQYF.